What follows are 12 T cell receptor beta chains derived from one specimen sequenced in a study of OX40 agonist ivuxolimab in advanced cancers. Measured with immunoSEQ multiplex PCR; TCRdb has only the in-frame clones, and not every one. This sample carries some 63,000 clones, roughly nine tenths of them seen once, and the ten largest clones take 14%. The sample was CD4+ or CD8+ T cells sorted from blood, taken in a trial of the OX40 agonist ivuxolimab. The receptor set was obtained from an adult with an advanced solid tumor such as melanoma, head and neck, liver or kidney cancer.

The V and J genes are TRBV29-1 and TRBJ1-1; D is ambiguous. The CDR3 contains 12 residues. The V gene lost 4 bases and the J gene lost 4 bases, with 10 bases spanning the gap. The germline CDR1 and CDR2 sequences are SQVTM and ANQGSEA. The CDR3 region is CSVVGLATEAFF. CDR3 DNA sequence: TGCAGCGTTGTGGGGTTGGCCACTGAAGCTTTCTTT.

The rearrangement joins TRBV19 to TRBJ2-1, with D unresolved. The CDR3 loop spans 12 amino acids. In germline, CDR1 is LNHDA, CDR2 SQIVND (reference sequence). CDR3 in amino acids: CASGFPYNEQFF. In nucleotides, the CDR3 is TGTGCTTCAGGATTCCCCTACAATGAGCAGTTCTTC. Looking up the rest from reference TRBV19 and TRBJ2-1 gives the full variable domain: DGGITQSPKYLFRKEGQNVTLSCEQNLNHDAMYWYRQDPGQGLRLIYYSQIVNDFQKGDIAEGYSVSREKKESFPLTVTSAQKNPTAFYLCASGFPYNEQFFGPGTRLTVL.

CDR3 bases: TGTGCCAGCACTGCCGCAGGGGGCGACTTCTACGAGCAGTACTTC. Its protein product is CASTAAGGDFYEQYF. The chain recombines TRBV27 with TRBJ2-7; 8 bases match TRBD1. There are 15 residues in the CDR3. Germline CDR1 reads MNHEY; CDR2 reads SMNVEV (reference sequence). Germline trimming cut 7 bases from V and 3 bases from J; bases unmatched to any gene: 11.

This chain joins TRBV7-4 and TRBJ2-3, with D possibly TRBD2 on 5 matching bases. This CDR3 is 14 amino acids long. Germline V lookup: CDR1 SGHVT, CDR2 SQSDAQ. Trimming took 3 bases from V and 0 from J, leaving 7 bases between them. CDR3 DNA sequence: TGTGCCAGCAGCTTCAAGCGGAGCACAGATACGCAGTATTTT. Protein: CASSFKRSTDTQYF.

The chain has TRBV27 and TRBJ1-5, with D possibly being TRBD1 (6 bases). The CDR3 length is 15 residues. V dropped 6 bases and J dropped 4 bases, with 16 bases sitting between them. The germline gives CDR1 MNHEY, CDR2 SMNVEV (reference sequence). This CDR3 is CASRPQGGKNQPQHF. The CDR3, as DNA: TGTGCCAGCAGACCACAGGGCGGGAAAAATCAGCCCCAGCATTTT.

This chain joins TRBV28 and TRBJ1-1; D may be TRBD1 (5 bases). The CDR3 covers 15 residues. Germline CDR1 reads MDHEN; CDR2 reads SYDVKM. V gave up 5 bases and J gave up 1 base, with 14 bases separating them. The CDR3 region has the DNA TGTGCCAGCAGTCTACTAGGGGAAGCGAACACTGAAGCTTTCTTT. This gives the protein CASSLLGEANTEAFF.

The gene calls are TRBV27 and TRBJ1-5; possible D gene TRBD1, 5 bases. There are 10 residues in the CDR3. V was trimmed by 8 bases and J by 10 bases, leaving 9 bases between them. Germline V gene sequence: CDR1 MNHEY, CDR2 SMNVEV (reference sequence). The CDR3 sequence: CASGGGPQHF. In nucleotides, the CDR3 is TGTGCCAGCGGGGGGGGACCCCAGCATTTT.

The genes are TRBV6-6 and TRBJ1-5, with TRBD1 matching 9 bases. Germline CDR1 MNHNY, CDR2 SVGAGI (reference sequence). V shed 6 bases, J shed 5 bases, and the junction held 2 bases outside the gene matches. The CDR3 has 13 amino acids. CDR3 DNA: TGTGCCAGCAGGGACAGGGGTGATCAGCCCCAGCATTTT. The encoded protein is CASRDRGDQPQHF.

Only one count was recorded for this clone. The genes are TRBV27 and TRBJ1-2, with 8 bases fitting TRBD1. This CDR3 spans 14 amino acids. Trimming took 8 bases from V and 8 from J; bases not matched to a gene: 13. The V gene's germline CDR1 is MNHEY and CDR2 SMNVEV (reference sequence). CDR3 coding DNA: TGTGCCAGCGGACAGGGACTCCTATTTGAGGGCTACACCTTC. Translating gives CASGQGLLFEGYTF.

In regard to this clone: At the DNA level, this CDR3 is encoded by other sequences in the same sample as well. CDR3 in DNA: TGTGCCAGCAGCCCGGGGGGGGATGAGCAGTTCTTC. Translated: CASSPGGDEQFF. The rearrangement uses TRBV7-9 and TRBJ2-1, with 8 bases identical to TRBD2. Germline values: CDR1 SEHNR, CDR2 FQNEAQ (reference sequence). There are 12 residues in the CDR3. V trimming: 5 bases; J trimming: 8 bases; junction bases outside the gene matches: 2.

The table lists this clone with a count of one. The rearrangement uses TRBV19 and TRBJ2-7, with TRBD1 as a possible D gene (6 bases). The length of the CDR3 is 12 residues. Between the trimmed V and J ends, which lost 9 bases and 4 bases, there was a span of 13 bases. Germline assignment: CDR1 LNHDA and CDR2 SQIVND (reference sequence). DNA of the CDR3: TGTGCCAGCTCCCGGGACAAGTACGAGCAGTACTTC. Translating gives CASSRDKYEQYF.

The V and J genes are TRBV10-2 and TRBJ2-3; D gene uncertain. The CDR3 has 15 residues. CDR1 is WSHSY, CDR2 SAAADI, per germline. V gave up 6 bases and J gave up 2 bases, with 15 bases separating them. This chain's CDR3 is CASREASQNTDTQYF. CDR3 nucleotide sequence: TGCGCCAGCAGGGAAGCCTCACAGAACACAGATACGCAGTATTTT.